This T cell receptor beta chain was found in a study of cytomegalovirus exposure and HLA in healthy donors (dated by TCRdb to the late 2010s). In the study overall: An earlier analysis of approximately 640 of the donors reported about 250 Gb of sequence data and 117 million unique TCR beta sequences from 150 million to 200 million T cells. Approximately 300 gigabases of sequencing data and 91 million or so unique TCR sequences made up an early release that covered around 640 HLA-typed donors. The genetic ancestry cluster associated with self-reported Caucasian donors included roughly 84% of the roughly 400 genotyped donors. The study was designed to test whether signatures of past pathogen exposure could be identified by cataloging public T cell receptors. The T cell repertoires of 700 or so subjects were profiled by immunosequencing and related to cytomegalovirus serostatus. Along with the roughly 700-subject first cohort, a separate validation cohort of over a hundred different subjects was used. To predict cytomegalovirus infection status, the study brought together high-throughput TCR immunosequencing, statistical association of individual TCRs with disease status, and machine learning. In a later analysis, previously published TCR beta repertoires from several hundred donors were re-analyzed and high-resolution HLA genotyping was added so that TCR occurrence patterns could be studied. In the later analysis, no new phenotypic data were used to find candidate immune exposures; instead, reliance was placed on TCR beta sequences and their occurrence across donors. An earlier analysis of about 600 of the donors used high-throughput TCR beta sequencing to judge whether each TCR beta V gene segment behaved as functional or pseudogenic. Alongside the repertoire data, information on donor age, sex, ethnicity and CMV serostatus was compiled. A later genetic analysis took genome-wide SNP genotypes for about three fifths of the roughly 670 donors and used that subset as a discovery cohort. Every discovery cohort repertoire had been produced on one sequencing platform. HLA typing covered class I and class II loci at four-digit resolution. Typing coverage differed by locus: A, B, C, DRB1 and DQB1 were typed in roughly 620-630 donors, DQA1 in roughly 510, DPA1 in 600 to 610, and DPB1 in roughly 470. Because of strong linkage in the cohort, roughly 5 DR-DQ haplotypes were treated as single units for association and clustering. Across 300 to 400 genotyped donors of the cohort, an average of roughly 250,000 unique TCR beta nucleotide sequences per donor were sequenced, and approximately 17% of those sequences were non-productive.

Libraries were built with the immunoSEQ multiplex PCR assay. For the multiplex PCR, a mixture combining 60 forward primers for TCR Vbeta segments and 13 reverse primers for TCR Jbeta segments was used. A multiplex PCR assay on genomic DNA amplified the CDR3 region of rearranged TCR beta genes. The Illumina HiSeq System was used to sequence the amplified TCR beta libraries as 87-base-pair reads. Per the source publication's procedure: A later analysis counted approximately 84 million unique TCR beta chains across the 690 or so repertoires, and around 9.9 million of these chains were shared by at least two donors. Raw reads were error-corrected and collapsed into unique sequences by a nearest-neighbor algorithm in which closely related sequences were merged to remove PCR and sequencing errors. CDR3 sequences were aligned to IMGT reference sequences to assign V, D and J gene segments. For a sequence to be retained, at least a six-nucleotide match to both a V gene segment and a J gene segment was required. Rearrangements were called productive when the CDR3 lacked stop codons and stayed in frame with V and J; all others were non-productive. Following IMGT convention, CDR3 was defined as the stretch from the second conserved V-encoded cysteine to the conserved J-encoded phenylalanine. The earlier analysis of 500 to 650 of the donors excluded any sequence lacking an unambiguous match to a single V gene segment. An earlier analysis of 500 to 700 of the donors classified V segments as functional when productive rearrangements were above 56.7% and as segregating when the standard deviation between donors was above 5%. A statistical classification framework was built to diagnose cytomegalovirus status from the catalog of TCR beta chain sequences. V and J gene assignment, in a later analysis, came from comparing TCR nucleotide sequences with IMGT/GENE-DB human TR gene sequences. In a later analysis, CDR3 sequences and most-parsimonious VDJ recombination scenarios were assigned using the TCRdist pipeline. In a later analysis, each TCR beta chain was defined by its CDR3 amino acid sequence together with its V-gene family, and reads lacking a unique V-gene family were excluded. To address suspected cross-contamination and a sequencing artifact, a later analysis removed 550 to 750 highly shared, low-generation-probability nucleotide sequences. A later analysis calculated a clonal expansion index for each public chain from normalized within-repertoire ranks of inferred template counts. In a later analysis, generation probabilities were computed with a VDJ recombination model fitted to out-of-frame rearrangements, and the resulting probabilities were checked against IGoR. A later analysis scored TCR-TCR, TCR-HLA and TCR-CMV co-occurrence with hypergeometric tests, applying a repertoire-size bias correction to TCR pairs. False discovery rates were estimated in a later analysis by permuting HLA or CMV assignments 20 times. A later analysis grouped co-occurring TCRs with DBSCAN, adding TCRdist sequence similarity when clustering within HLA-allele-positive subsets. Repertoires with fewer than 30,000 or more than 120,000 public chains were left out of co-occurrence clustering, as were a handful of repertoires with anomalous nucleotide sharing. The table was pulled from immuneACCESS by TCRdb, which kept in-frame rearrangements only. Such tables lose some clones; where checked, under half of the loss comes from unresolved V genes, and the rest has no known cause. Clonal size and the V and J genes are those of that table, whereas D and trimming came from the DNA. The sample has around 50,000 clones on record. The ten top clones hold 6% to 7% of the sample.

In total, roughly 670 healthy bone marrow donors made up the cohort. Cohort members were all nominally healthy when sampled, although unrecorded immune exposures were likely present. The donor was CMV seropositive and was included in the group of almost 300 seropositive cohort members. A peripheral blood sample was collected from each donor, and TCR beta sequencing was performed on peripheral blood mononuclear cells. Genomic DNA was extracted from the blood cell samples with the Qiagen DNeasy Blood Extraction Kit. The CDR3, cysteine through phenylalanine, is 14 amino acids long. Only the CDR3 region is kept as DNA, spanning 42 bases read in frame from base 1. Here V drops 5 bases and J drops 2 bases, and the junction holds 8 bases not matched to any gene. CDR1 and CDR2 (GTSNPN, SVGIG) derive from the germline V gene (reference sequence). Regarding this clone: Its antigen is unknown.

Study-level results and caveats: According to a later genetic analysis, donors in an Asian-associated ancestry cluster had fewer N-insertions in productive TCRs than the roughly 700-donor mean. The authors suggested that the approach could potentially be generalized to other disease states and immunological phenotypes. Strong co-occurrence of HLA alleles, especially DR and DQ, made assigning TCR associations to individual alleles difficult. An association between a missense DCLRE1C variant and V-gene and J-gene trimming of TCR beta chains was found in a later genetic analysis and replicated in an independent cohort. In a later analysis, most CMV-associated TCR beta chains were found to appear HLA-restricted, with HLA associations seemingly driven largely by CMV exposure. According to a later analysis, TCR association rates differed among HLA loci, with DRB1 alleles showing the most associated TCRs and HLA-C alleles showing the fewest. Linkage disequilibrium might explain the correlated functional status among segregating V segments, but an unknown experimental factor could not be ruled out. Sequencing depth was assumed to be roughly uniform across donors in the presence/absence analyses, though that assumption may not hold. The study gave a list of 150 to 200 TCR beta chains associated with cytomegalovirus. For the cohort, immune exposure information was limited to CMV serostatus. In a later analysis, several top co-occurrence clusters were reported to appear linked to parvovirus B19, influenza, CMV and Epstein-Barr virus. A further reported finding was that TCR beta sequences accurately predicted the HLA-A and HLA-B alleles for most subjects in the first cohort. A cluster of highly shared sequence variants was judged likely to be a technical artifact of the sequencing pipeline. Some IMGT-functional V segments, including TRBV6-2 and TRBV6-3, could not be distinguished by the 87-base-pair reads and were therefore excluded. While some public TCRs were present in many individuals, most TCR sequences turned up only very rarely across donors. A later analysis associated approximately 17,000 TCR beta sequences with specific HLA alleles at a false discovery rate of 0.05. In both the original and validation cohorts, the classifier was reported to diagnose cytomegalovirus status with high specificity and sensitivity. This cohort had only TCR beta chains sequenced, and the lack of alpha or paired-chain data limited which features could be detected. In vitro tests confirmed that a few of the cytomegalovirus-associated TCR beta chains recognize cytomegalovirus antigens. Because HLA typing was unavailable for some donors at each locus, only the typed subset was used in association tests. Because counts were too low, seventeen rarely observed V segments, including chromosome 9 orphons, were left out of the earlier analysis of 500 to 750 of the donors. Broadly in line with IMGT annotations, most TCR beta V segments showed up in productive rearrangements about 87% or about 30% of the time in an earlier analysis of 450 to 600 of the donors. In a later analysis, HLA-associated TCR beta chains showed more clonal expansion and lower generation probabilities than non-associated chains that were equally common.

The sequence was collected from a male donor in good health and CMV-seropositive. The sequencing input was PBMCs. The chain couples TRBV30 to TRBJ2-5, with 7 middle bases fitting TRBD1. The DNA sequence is TGTGCCTGGGCGGACCACAGGGGACAAGAGACCCAGTACTTC. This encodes CAWADHRGQETQYF.